This T cell receptor beta chain was recovered during a study of shared clonotypes between healthy human individuals. The authors' processing: Owing to the provision of junction-only sequences devoid of quality scores by immunoSEQ, filtering differed. Profiling relied on immunoSEQ multiplex PCR, and the TCRdb table lists in-frame clones only, not all of them. The V and J calls and clone size are taken from that table; D and trimming were inferred from the DNA. Of approximately 2.3 million clones listed, 93% are singletons. Germline-derived CDR1 and CDR2 are MNHEY and SMNVEV (reference sequence). This CDR3 is 17 amino acids long. The V gene end was trimmed by 4 bases and the J gene end by 2 bases; junction bases not matched to a gene: 8. A split of CD4+ cells into CD45RA+ naive and CD45RA-negative memory subsets was performed.

The sample comprised naive CD4+ T cells from PBMCs. The subset here: CD45RA+ positively selected. The chain couples TRBV27 to TRBJ2-3; 11 bases map to TRBD2. This clonotype was obtained from a man between 18 and 35 years old in good health. Some clones in this sample may be carry-over from other donors' samples. The CDR3 nucleotides read TGTGCCAGCAGTTCCGGACTAGCGGGTTGGGACACAGATACGCAGTATTTT. This sequence encodes CASSSGLAGWDTDTQYF.